Detailed here is one TCR beta chain. Antigen specificity is unknown. This entry comes from a study of a mutant IDH1 vaccine in newly diagnosed glioma. Overall study: Vaccines were begun 4-6 weeks after radiotherapy alone, or with temozolomide cycles. Patients previously underwent radiotherapy, temozolomide, or both, and most underwent both.

Time point of the sample: week 23, last vaccination. Each dose of the vaccine consisted of 300 ug of mutant IDH1 20-mer peptide, with topical imiquimod. Every donor had a new WHO grade 3 or 4 astrocytoma that was IDH1-mutant, with loss of nuclear ATRX. Study observations and caveats: Across multiple MHC alleles, roughly 93% of patients had vaccine-induced responses.

Assay: immunoSEQ multiplex PCR; the TCRdb copy retains only in-frame clones and omits some. The sample lists roughly 30,000 clones, around 80% occurring once. This sample comprised PBMCs, obtained from a glioma patient whose treatment included an IDH1 peptide vaccine. The receptor comes from a woman aged 30 to 39 with glioma.

CDR3 sequence (DNA): TGTGCCTTTGACAGTCCCATGAACACTGAAGCTTTCTTT. Translating gives CAFDSPMNTEAFF. The chain joins TRBV7-9 to TRBJ1-1, with a tentative D call TRBD1 (5 bases). Trimming took off 11 bases at V and 0 bases at J, with 13 bases between the two ends. Germline V gene lookup returns CDR1 SEHNR and CDR2 FQNEAQ (reference sequence). CDR3 size: 13 residues.